The TCR beta chain under discussion was sequenced for a study of blood T cell repertoires in COVID-19 (dated by TCRdb to 2020 to 2021). For context, the study as a whole: Samples covering the acute and convalescent phases of COVID-19 were provided by collaborators in the United States, Italy and Spain. The repertoires were released in a freely available public database intended as a resource for research on the immune response to SARS-CoV-2. Subjects who had been exposed to COVID-19, were actively infected with it, or had recovered from it provided the deeply sampled blood TCRbeta repertoires that made up the dataset. Where available, HLA class I and class II types were taken from metadata supplied by the sample provider and were not determined by assay-based typing. Nearly every sample came with metadata listing a de-identified subject ID, COVID-19 status, age in years and sex. The material from the prospective study consisted of cDNA or gDNA derived from T cells, B-cell-depleted T cells, or PBMCs. The samples were drawn from two sources: the first 160 participants of the ongoing ImmuneRACE study, and fewer than 1,500 subjects contributed by 6 global collaborators. Study-wide conclusions, independent of this receptor: The amount of clinical and demographic metadata varied by source and participant and was provided uncurated.

CDR1 and CDR2 are drawn from the germline V gene: SNHLY, FYNNEI. At the junction V is shortened by 5 bases and J by 0 bases, with 10 bases in between. The CDR3 measures 14 amino acids from cysteine to phenylalanine. Just the 42-base CDR3 DNA is kept, in frame starting at base 1. Each collaborating institution followed its own protocols to collect whole blood in K2EDTA tubes. Collaborator samples were shipped for TCRbeta analysis as frozen whole blood, isolated PBMCs, or DNA extracted from either sample type. This clone was seen a single time. It has no known antigen specificity. No base-level quality is on record; no much larger clone is a single base apart. TCRbeta CDR3 regions were amplified from genomic DNA using the immunoSEQ Assay, a bias-controlled multiplex PCR. On the study's bioinformatics: Nucleated cell counts per sample were estimated from amplification of reference gene primers within the assay. Sequence reads were collapsed and filtered to measure the absolute abundance of every unique TCRbeta CDR3 rearrangement. For each sample, productive Simpson clonality was calculated as the square root of Simpson's diversity index across productive rearrangements. This is the immuneACCESS table as TCRdb keeps it, with only in-frame sequences that have V and J called. A part of the clones is gone; compared with another copy, unresolved V genes explain less than half, and the rest is unexplained. V, J and clone size reflect that table, while D and trimming were determined from the DNA. Counted in this sample were some 280,000 clones; about 82% of them appeared once. The leading ten clones occupy around 3.7% of the sample.

The source is a woman aged 45-59 years with active or convalescent COVID-19. Sequenced: peripheral blood. Rearrangement joined TRBV2 to TRBJ1-1, and possibly TRBD1, on 6 matching bases. CDR3 reads: CASSPRTVNTEAFF. The sequenced DNA: TGTGCCAGCAGTCCCAGGACAGTGAACACTGAAGCTTTCTTT.